Below are 19 T cell receptor beta chains sequenced from a single sample in a study of OX40 agonist ivuxolimab in advanced cancers. Data came from immunoSEQ multiplex PCR; TCRdb stores just in-frame clones and leaves some out. The table records some 66,000 clones, approximately 88% of them present only once. Sequencing used CD4+ or CD8+ T cells sorted from blood, obtained in a trial of the OX40 agonist ivuxolimab. Receptor source: an adult with an advanced solid tumor such as melanoma, head and neck, liver or kidney cancer.

The chain employs TRBV6-6 and TRBJ1-1; D gene ambiguous. V was shortened by 0 bases and J by 7 bases, with 6 bases between the two germline ends. Germline loops: CDR1 MNHNY, CDR2 SVGAGI (reference sequence). The CDR3 sequence is 12 residues long. CDR3 region: CASSYSEFEAFF. DNA for the CDR3: TGTGCCAGCAGTTACTCCGAGTTTGAAGCTTTCTTT.

This clone was seen more than once but under ten times. The rearrangement uses TRBV6-1 and TRBJ1-2; tentative D call: TRBD1 (5 bases). The CDR3 is made up of 12 amino acids. The V end lost 7 bases, the J end lost 2 bases, and 8 bases lay between the germline ends. Germline V gene sequence: CDR1 MNHNS, CDR2 SASEGT. The chain's CDR3 is CASMAGNYGYTF. The CDR3 bases are TGTGCCAGCATGGCAGGGAACTATGGCTACACCTTC.

The rearrangement uses TRBV6-1 and TRBJ2-3; D remains ambiguous. The CDR3 length is 12 residues. V was pared by 10 bases and J by 2 bases, with 10 bases between. Germline V lookup: CDR1 MNHNS, CDR2 SASEGT. The CDR3 DNA is TGTGCCACCCGTGCAATCACAGATACGCAGTATTTT. Translation: CATRAITDTQYF.

The chain is built from TRBV28 and TRBJ1-3; D is possibly TRBD1 (5 bases). The CDR3 consists of 14 residues. The germline V and J ends were trimmed by 3 bases and 3 bases, with 9 bases remaining between them. CDR1 and CDR2 from the germline V gene are MDHEN and SYDVKM. The CDR3 loop is CASSFRRGGNTIYF. DNA for the CDR3: TGTGCCAGCAGTTTTCGGAGGGGTGGAAACACCATATATTTT.

This chain joins TRBV5-4 and TRBJ1-4; TRBD1 matches at 8 bases. The CDR3 length is 15 residues. Losses at the gene ends were 2 bases for V and 7 bases for J; bases not matched to a gene: 7. Per germline, CDR1 SGHNT and CDR2 YYREEE (reference sequence). The CDR3 DNA reads as TGTGCCAGCAGCTTATCAGGGGGCCAACGTGAAAAACTGTTTTTT. It codes for CASSLSGGQREKLFF.

This CDR3 is CASSQGRRGPSTDTQYF. The DNA of the CDR3 is TGCGCCAGCAGCCAAGGACGGCGGGGGCCAAGCACAGATACGCAGTATTTT. The chain uses TRBV4-1 and TRBJ2-3, with TRBD2 as a possible D gene (7 bases). Germline CDR1 MGHRA, CDR2 YSYEKL. V was clipped by 1 base and J by 0 bases, with 14 bases between them. The length of the CDR3 is 17 residues.

V and J are TRBV23-1 and TRBJ1-5; D is possibly TRBD1 (5 bases). TRBV23-1 is flagged as an ORF with uncertain function. The germline V and J ends were trimmed by 0 bases and 0 bases, with 18 bases remaining between them. The length of the CDR3 is 19 residues. CDR3 sequence: CASSQSRYGRQYSNQPQHF. Written as DNA, the CDR3 is TGCGCCAGCAGTCAATCGAGGTATGGGAGACAGTATAGCAATCAGCCCCAGCATTTT.

The chain combines TRBV7-2 with TRBJ2-5; D uncertain. The CDR3 totals 15 residues. Germline-derived CDR1 and CDR2 are SGHTA and FQGNSA. Trimming took 2 bases from V and 2 from J, leaving 12 bases between them. The chain's CDR3 is CASSLFGTAQETQYF. The CDR3 DNA reads TGTGCCAGCAGCTTATTTGGCACAGCTCAAGAGACCCAGTACTTC. The full variable domain, completed using reference TRBV7-2 and TRBJ2-5, is GAGVSQSPSNKVTEKGKDVELRCDPISGHTALYWYRQSLGQGLEFLIYFQGNSAPDKSGLPSDRFSAERTGGSVSTLTIQRTQQEDSAVYLCASSLFGTAQETQYFGPGTRLLVL.

V and J are TRBV7-2 and TRBJ1-1; D perhaps matches TRBD1 (5 bases). Germline CDR1 is SGHTA and CDR2 is FQGNSA. The V end was cut by 2 bases, the J end by 5 bases, with 12 bases between. CDR3 length equals 14 residues. The CDR3 here is CASSLFWGGTEAFF. The DNA for the CDR3 is TGTGCCAGCAGCTTATTTTGGGGGGGGACTGAAGCTTTCTTT.

V usage is TRBV7-2 and J usage is TRBJ2-5, with 7 bases aligning to TRBD2. The CDR3 length is 14 residues. The V segment lost 1 base and the J segment 3 bases; nucleotides outside the gene matches: 2. The V gene's germline CDR1 is SGHTA and CDR2 FQGNSA. CDR3 protein: CASSLGLAEETQYF. In DNA, the CDR3 is TGTGCCAGCAGCTTAGGGCTAGCGGAAGAGACCCAGTACTTC.

The V call is TRBV28, the J call TRBJ1-6; 8 positions agree with TRBD1. Germline V lookup: CDR1 MDHEN, CDR2 SYDVKM. This CDR3 is 16 amino acids long. Losses at the gene ends were 7 bases for V and 5 bases for J; bases not matched to a gene: 10. The DNA for the CDR3 is TGTGCCAGCACCTATGGGGACAGGAGGAATAATTCACCCCTCCACTTT. Amino acid sequence: CASTYGDRRNNSPLHF.

The rearrangement uses TRBV15 and TRBJ1-5, with D possibly TRBD1 on 5 matching bases. The CDR3 spans 13 residues. Between the trimmed V and J ends, which lost 5 bases and 6 bases, there was a span of 11 bases. Per germline, CDR1 LNHNV and CDR2 YYDKDF (reference sequence). The CDR3, as DNA: TGTGCCACCAGCTGGGGACCGGCTCAGCCCCAGCATTTT. Its protein is CATSWGPAQPQHF. The full variable domain, its missing parts supplied by reference TRBV15 and TRBJ1-5, is DAMVIQNPRYQVTQFGKPVTLSCSQTLNHNVMYWYQQKSSQAPKLLFHYYDKDFNNEADTPDNFQSRRPNTSFCFLDIRSPGLGDTAMYLCATSWGPAQPQHFGDGTRLSIL.

The chain links TRBV29-1 to TRBJ1-2; TRBD1 might be the D (6 bases). Germline assignment: CDR1 SQVTM and CDR2 ANQGSEA. Between the trimmed V and J ends, which lost 3 bases and 3 bases, there was a span of 14 bases. The CDR3 runs 14 residues. The CDR3 DNA reads as TGCAGCGTTGATCCCGGGGGCTCGGACTATGGCTACACCTTC. Translating it yields CSVDPGGSDYGYTF.

This clone was detected only once. The chain has TRBV2 and TRBJ2-5; a possible D gene is TRBD1 (6 bases). Germline assignment: CDR1 SNHLY and CDR2 FYNNEI. V lost 10 bases, J lost 4 bases, and 25 bases lay in between. This CDR3 spans 16 amino acids. CDR3 coding DNA: TGTGCCACCCTTGACCTTCTTAGGGACATAGTAGAGACCCAGTACTTC. Its translation: CATLDLLRDIVETQYF.

V gene TRBV2 combines with J gene TRBJ1-4; 9 nucleotides agree with TRBD1. CDR1 is SNHLY, CDR2 FYNNEI, per germline. The CDR3 is 16 residues long. The V gene end was trimmed by 0 bases and the J gene end by 8 bases; junction bases not matched to a gene: 7. CDR3 protein: CASSEASPGTGEKLFF. DNA of the CDR3: TGTGCCAGCAGTGAAGCTTCCCCCGGGACAGGGGAAAAACTGTTTTTT.

This sequence joins TRBV5-1 and TRBJ1-1, with D possibly matching TRBD1 (5 bases). V shed 4 bases and J shed 3 bases, with 16 bases lying between them. The CDR3 spans 15 residues. CDR1 SGHRS and CDR2 YFSETQ come from the germline V gene. Here the CDR3 reads CASSPEGVYDTEAFF. The DNA of the CDR3 is TGCGCCAGCAGCCCGGAAGGGGTGTACGACACTGAAGCTTTCTTT. Together with reference TRBV5-1 and TRBJ1-1, the CDR3 gives the full variable domain: KAGVTQTPRYLIKTRGQQVTLSCSPISGHRSVSWYQQTPGQGLQFLFEYFSETQRNKGNFPGRFSGRQFSNSRSEMNVSTLELGDSALYLCASSPEGVYDTEAFFGQGTRLTVV.

The genes are TRBV11-2 and TRBJ1-6; D not certain. Germline loops: CDR1 SGHAT, CDR2 FQNNGV. Trimming stripped 5 bases from V and 0 bases from J, with 11 bases between. This CDR3 contains 16 residues. The CDR3 reads CASSPPGSSYNSPLHF. Here the CDR3 DNA reads TGTGCCAGCAGCCCCCCCGGGAGCTCCTATAATTCACCCCTCCACTTT. The full variable domain, with the rest looked up from reference TRBV11-2 and TRBJ1-6, is EAGVAQSPRYKIIEKRQSVAFWCNPISGHATLYWYQQILGQGPKLLIQFQNNGVVDDSQLPKDRFSAERLKGVDSTLKIQPAKLEDSAVYLCASSPPGSSYNSPLHFGNGTRLTVT.

The chain carries TRBV7-8 and TRBJ1-4; weak D call: TRBD1 (5 bases). Germline loops: CDR1 SGHVS, CDR2 FQNEAQ. Trimming took 5 bases from V and 0 from J, leaving 19 bases between them. This CDR3 contains 18 residues. CDR3 sequence: CASSLKGPAKTTNEKLFF. CDR3 DNA sequence: TGTGCCAGCAGCCTGAAGGGGCCAGCCAAAACAACTAATGAAAAACTGTTTTTT.

The gene calls are TRBV9 and TRBJ1-1, with a tentative D call TRBD1 (5 bases). CDR1 is SGDLS, CDR2 YYNGEE, per germline. The length of the CDR3 is 13 residues. V lost 2 bases to trimming and J lost 3 bases, with 8 bases between them. In nucleotides, the CDR3 is TGTGCCAGCAGCGTTGTGGGGGACACTGAAGCTTTCTTT. This sequence encodes CASSVVGDTEAFF.